This T cell receptor beta chain is drawn from a study of T cell changes during pregnancy in multiple sclerosis. Using immunoSEQ multiplex PCR, the repertoire was profiled, and TCRdb retains in-frame clones only, with some absent. The sample holds roughly 110,000 clones, about 90% seen once. Germline values: CDR1 LGHNA, CDR2 YNFKEQ. The CDR3 is 18 amino acids. Losses at the gene ends were 2 bases for V and 0 bases for J; bases not matched to a gene: 11. The sequence was collected from a female donor with multiple sclerosis, enrolled in a pregnancy study. The chain carries TRBV4-2 and TRBJ2-3, with 7 bases matching TRBD2. Sequencing was performed on peripheral blood, taken before pregnancy. The CDR3, as DNA: TGTGCCAGCAGCCAACGCCCCCACCGCGGGGGAAGCACAGATACGCAGTATTTT. Translated, it gives CASSQRPHRGGSTDTQYF.